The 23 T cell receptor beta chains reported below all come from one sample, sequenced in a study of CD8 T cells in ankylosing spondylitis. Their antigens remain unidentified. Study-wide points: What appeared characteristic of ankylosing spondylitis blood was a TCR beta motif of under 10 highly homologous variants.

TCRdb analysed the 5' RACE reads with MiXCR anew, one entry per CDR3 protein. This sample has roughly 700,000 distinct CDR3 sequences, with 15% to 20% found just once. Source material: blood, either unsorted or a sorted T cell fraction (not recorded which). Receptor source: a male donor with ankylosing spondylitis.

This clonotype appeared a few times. CDR3 in DNA: TGTGCCAGCAGTTACATCGGGACAGACTACGAGCAGTACTTC. Translating gives CASSYIGTDYEQYF. This chain joins TRBV5-6 and TRBJ2-7, with 7 bases matching TRBD1. The germline CDR1 and CDR2 sequences are SGHDT and YYEEEE. The CDR3 totals 14 residues. Trimming removed 5 bases from V and 3 bases from J; junction bases left unmatched: 8. Using reference TRBV5-6 and TRBJ2-7 for the parts outside the CDR3, the full variable domain is DAGVTQSPTHLIKTRGQQVTLRCSPKSGHDTVSWYQQALGQGPQFIFQYYEEEERQRGNFPDRFSGHQFPNYSSELNVNALLLGDSALYLCASSYIGTDYEQYFGPGTRLTVT.

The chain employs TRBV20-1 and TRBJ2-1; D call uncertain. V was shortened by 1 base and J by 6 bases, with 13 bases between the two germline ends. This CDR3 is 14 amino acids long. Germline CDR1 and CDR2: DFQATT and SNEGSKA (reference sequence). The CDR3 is CSARGPRETNEQFF. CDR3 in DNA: TGCAGTGCTAGAGGCCCTCGTGAGACCAATGAGCAGTTCTTC.

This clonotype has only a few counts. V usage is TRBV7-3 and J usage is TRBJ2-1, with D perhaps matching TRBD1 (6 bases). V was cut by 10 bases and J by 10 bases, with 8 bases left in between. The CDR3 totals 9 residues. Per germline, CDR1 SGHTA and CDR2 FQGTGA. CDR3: CATQGEQFF. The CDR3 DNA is TGTGCCACCCAGGGGGAGCAGTTCTTC. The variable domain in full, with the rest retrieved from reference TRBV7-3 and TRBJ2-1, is GAGVSQTPSNKVTEKGKYVELRCDPISGHTALYWYRQSLGQGPEFLIYFQGTGAADDSGLPNDRFFAVRPEGSVSTLKIQRTERGDSAVYLCATQGEQFFGPGTRLTVL.

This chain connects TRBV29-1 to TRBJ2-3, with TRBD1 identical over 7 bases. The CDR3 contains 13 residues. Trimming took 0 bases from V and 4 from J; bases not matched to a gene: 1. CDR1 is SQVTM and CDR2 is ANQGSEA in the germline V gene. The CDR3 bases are TGCAGCGTTGAAGATGACAGGGCAGATACGCAGTATTTT. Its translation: CSVEDDRADTQYF.

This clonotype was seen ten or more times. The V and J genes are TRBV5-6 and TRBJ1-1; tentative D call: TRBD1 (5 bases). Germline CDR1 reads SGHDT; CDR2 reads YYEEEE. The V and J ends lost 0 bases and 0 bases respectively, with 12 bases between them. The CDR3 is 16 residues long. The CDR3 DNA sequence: TGTGCCAGCAGCTTGGCAGCTTTGGGGGTGAACACTGAAGCTTTCTTT. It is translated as CASSLAALGVNTEAFF.

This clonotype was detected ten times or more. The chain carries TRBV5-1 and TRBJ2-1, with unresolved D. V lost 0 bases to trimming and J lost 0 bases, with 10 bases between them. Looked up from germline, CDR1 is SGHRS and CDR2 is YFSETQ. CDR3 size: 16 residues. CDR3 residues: CASSLATAISYNEQFF. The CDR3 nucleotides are TGCGCCAGCAGCTTGGCCACAGCCATCTCCTACAATGAGCAGTTCTTC.

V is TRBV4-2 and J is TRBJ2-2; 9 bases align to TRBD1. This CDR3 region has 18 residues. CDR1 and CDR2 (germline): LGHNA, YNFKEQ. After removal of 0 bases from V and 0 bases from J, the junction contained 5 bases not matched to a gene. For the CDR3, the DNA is TGTGCCAGCAGCCAAGAAGGAACAGGGGGCGCGAACACCGGGGAGCTGTTTTTT. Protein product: CASSQEGTGGANTGELFF.

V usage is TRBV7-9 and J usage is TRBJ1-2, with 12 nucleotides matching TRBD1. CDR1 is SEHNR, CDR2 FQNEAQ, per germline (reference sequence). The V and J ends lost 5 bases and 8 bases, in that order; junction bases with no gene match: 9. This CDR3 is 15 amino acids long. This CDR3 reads CASSIPGQGARGYTF. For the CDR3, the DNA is TGTGCCAGCAGCATCCCGGGACAGGGGGCGCGGGGCTACACCTTC.

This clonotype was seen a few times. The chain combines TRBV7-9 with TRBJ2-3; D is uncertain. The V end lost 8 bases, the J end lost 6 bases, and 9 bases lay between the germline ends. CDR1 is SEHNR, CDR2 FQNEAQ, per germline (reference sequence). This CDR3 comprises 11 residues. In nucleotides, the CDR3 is TGTGCCAGCGTGGAGATCGATACGCAGTATTTT. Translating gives CASVEIDTQYF.

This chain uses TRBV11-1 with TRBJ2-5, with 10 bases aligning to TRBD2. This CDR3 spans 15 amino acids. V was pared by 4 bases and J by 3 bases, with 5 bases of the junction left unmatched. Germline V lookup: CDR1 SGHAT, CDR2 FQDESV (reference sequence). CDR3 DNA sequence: TGTGCCAGCAGCTCCTGGACTAGCGGAGAAGAGACCCAGTACTTC. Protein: CASSSWTSGEETQYF.

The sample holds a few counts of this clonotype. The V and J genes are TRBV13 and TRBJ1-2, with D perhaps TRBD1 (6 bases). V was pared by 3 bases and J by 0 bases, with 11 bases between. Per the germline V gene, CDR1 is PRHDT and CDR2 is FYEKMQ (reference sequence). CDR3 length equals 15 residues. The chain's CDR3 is CASSFRDTTNYGYTF. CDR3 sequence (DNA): TGTGCCAGCAGCTTCCGGGACACCACTAACTATGGCTACACCTTC.

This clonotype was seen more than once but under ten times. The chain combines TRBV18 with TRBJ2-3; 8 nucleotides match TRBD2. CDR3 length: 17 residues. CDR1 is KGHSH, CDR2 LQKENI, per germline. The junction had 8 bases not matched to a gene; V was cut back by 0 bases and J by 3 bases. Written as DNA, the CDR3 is TGTGCCAGCTCACCACCGGAGCTAGCGGGTCGGACAGATACGCAGTATTTT. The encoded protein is CASSPPELAGRTDTQYF.

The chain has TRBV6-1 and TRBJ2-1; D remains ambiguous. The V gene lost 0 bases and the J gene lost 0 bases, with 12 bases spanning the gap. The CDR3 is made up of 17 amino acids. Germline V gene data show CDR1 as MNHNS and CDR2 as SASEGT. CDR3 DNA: TGTGCCAGCAGTGAAGCGGGGTTGGCGCGCTCCTACAATGAGCAGTTCTTC. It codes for CASSEAGLARSYNEQFF.

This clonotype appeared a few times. The DNA for the CDR3 is TGTGCCAGCAGCCCGGACCTAGCGGGAGGAGCCGATGAGCAGTTCTTC. Translated, it gives CASSPDLAGGADEQFF. The chain recombines TRBV5-6 with TRBJ2-1; 11 bases line up with TRBD2. The V gene end was trimmed by 4 bases and the J gene end by 8 bases; junction bases not matched to a gene: 11. This CDR3 has 16 residues. Germline V gene lookup returns CDR1 SGHDT and CDR2 YYEEEE. Full variable domain (rest looked up from reference TRBV5-6 and TRBJ2-1): DAGVTQSPTHLIKTRGQQVTLRCSPKSGHDTVSWYQQALGQGPQFIFQYYEEEERQRGNFPDRFSGHQFPNYSSELNVNALLLGDSALYLCASSPDLAGGADEQFFGPGTRLTVL.

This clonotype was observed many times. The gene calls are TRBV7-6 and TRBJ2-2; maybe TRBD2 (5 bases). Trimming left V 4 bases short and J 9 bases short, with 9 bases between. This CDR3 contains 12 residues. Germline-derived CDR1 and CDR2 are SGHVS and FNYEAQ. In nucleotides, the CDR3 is TGTGCCAGCAGCTCCGACGGGAGGGAGCTGTTTTTT. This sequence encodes CASSSDGRELFF.

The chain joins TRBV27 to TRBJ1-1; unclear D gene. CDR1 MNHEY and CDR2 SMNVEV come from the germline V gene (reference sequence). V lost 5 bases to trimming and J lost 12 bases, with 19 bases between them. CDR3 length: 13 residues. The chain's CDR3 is CASSLTPRSRTFF. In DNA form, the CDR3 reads TGTGCCAGCAGTCTCACCCCTAGGTCGCGTACTTTCTTT.

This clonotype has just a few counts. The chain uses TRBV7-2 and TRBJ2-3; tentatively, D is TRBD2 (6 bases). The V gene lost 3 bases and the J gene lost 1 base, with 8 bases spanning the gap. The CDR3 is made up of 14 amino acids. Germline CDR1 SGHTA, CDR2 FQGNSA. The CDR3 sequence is CASSFWGGTDTQYF. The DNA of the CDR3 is TGTGCCAGCAGCTTCTGGGGGGGCACAGATACGCAGTATTTT.

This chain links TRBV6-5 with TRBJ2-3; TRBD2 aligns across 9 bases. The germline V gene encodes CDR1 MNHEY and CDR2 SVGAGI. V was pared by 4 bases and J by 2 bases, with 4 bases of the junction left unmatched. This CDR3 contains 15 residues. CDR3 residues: CASSLAGAPTDTQYF. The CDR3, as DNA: TGTGCCAGCAGTTTAGCGGGGGCACCCACAGATACGCAGTATTTT.

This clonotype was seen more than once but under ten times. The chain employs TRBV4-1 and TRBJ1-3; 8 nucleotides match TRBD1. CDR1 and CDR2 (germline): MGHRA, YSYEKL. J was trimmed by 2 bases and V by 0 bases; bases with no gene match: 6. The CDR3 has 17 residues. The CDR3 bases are TGCGCCAGCAGCCAAGAGGCCACAGGGGGGACTGGAAACACCATATATTTT. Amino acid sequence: CASSQEATGGTGNTIYF.

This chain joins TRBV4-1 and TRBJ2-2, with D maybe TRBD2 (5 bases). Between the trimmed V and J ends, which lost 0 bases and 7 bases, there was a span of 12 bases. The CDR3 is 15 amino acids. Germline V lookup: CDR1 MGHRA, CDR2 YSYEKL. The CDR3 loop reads CASSQDLGRGGELFF. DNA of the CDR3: TGCGCCAGCAGCCAAGATCTCGGCCGGGGCGGGGAGCTGTTTTTT.

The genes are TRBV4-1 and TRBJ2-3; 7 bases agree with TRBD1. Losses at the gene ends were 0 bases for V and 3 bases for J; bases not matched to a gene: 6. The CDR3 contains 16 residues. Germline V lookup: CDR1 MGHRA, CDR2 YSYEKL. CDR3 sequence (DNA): TGCGCCAGCAGCCAAGATAACAGGGGTTGGACAGATACGCAGTATTTT. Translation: CASSQDNRGWTDTQYF.

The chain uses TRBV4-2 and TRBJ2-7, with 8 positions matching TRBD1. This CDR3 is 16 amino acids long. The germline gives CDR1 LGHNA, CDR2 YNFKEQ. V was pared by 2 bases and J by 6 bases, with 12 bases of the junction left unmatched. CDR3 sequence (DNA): TGTGCCAGCAGCCAAACCCTAGACAGGGGCATCCCCGAGCAGTACTTC. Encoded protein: CASSQTLDRGIPEQYF.

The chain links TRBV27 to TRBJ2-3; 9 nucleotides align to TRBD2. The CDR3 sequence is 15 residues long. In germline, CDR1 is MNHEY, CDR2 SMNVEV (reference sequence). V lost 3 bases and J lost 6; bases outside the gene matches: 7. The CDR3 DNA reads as TGTGCCAGCAGTTTGGTAGCGGGGGCCCCGGATACGCAGTATTTT. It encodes CASSLVAGAPDTQYF.